This TCR beta chain was recorded in a study of identical twins. Template switching created a universal primer site, and the cDNA included unique molecular identifiers. One entry per CDR3 protein, called by TCRdb with MiXCR from the 5' RACE reads. The sample lists 260,000 or so distinct CDR3 sequences; 6% to 8.5% were seen once. There were only healthy Caucasians among the donors. V lost 7 bases and J 10 bases, leaving 8 bases between the germline ends. The CDR3 is made up of 10 amino acids. Germline V CDR1 and CDR2: SEHNR, FQNEAQ (reference sequence). This clonotype has ten or more counts. These records were also assigned to another study, of yellow fever vaccine responses in identical twins.

The chain uses TRBV7-9 and TRBJ2-1, with D unresolved. The origin of this receptor is a woman under 30 in good health. The sample taken for sequencing was CD8+ T cells sorted from blood. CDR3 DNA: TGTGCCAGCACGGGCAGGGAGCAGTTCTTC. This codes for CASTGREQFF.